This T cell receptor (beta chain) comes out of a study of blood T cell repertoires in COVID-19. Looking at the study overall: The analysed material was cDNA or gDNA that came from T cells, B-cell-depleted T cells, or PBMCs.

Germline-derived CDR1 and CDR2 are SGHNT and YYREEE (reference sequence). CDR3 length equals 17 residues. V shed 7 bases and J 1 base; nucleotides not matched to a gene: 12. Repertoires were generated with immunoSEQ multiplex PCR, while TCRdb's copy carries only in-frame clones and drops some. The sample comprises 200,000 to 250,000 clones, roughly four fifths of which are singletons, and approximately 4.8% rests with the top ten. This clone was recorded many times. The study recruited people aged roughly 18 to 100 years across some 23 US areas. The genes are TRBV5-4 and TRBJ2-2; TRBD1 matches at 8 bases. The source of this sequence is a woman aged 45-65 years who had been exposed to COVID-19. The sample was PBMCs or T cells enriched from blood (not recorded which). The DNA of the CDR3 is TGTGCCAGCTCCGGCCTAGGGGGACAGGAGAACACCGGGGAGCTGTTTTTT. Its translation is CASSGLGGQENTGELFF.